The clone carrying this T cell receptor (beta chain) rates as medium-sized (0.01 to 0.1%). Antigen: not known. This sample stems from a study of metastatic and nonmetastatic thyroid tumors. The wider study: A comparison of repertoires was made across blood and tumor or nodule tissue from malignant and benign thyroid patients.

Thyroid surgery took place with no prior treatment in any patient. After removal of 5 bases from V and 6 bases from J, the junction contained 9 bases not matched to a gene. There are 15 residues in the CDR3. From germline, CDR1 is MNHNS and CDR2 SASEGT. Findings and limits, study-wide: Benign nodules reportedly had significantly lower TCR beta diversity than malignant thyroid tumors in blood and tumor.

Original processing notes: The distant-metastasis classifier for papillary thyroid cancer was built from CDR3 differences across clinicopathological groups. TCRdb re-called clones from the PCR reads using MiXCR. The V and J calls were not made by the authors but by TCRdb's processing. The data contain 25,000 to 30,000 clones, around 4% of them singletons. This clonotype was obtained from a male donor with papillary thyroid cancer or a benign thyroid nodule (not recorded which). Some clones in this sample may be carry-over from other donors' samples. Sequenced input: blood. V usage is TRBV6-1 and J usage is TRBJ2-2; 7 bases align to TRBD2. The CDR3 here is CASSIRDYRPGELFF. The CDR3 DNA reads TGTGCCAGCAGTATCCGGGACTACCGCCCCGGGGAGCTGTTTTTT.